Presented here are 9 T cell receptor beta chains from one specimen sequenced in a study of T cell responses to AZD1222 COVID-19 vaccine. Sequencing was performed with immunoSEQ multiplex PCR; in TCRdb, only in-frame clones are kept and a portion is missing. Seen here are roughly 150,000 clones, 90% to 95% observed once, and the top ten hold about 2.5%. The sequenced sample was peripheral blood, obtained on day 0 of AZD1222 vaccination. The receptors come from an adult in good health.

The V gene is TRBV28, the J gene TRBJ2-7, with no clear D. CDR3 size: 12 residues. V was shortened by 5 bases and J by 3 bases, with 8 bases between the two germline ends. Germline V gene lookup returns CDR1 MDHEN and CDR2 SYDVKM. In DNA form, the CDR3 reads TGTGCCAGCAGTGGGCCCGGCTACGAGCAGTACTTC. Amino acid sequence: CASSGPGYEQYF.

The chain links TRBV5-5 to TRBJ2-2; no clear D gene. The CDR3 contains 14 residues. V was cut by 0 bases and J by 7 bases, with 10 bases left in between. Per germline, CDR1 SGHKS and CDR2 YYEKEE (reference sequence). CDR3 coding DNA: TGTGCCAGCAGCTTGGGATATTCAGTCGGGGAGCTGTTTTTT. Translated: CASSLGYSVGELFF.

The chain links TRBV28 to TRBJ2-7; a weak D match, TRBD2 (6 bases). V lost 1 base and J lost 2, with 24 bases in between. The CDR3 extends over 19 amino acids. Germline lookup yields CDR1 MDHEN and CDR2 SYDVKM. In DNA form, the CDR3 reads TGTGCCAGCAGTTTATCCTTGGGGGGAAAGAGCTGGGGCGCCTACGAGCAGTACTTC. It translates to CASSLSLGGKSWGAYEQYF.

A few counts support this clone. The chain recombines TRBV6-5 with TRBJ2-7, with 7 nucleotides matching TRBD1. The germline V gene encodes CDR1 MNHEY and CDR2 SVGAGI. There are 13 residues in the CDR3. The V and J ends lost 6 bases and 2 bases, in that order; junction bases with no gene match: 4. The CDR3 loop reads CASRTGITYEQYF. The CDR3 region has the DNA TGTGCCAGCAGGACAGGGATTACCTACGAGCAGTACTTC.

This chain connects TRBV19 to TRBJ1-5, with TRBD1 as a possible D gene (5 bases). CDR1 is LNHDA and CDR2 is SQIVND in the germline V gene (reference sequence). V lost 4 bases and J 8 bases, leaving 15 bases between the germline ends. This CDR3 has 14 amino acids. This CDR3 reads CASSTRQPSEPQHF. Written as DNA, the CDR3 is TGTGCCAGTAGTACAAGACAGCCTTCCGAGCCCCAGCATTTT.

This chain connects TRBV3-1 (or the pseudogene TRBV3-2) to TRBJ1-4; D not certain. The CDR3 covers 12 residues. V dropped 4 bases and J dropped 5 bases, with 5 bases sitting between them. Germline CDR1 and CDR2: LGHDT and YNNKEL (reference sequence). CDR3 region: CASSRLNEKLFF. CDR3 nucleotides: TGTGCCAGCAGCCGGCTAAATGAAAAACTGTTTTTT.

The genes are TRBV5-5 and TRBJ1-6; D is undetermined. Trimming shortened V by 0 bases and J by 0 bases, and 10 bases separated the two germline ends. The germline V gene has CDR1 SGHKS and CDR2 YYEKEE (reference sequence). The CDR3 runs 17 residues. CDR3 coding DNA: TGTGCCAGCAGCTTGGAGGCGAAGAGCTCCTATAATTCACCCCTCCACTTT. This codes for CASSLEAKSSYNSPLHF.

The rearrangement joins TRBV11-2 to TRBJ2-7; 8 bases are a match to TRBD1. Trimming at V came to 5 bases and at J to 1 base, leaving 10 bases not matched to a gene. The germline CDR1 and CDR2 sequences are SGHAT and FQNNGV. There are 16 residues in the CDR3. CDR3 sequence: CASSPRTGNRSYEQYF. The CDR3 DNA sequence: TGTGCCAGCAGCCCGCGGACAGGGAATAGGTCCTACGAGCAGTACTTC. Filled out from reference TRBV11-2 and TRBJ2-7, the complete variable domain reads EAGVAQSPRYKIIEKRQSVAFWCNPISGHATLYWYQQILGQGPKLLIQFQNNGVVDDSQLPKDRFSAERLKGVDSTLKIQPAKLEDSAVYLCASSPRTGNRSYEQYFGPGTRLTVT.

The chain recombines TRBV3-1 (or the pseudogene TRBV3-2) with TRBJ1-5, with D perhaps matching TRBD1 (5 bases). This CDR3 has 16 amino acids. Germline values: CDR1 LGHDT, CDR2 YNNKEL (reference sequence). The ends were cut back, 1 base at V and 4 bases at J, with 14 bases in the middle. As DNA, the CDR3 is TGTGCCAGCAGCCAAGGAGGCGATAGGGGAAATCAGCCCCAGCATTTT. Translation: CASSQGGDRGNQPQHF.